This is a list of T cell receptor beta chains from one sample in a study of cytomegalovirus exposure and HLA in healthy donors. TCRdb keeps only in-frame clones here, not all; method: immunoSEQ multiplex PCR. Found here are about 130,000 clones, around 74% of them singletons; the top ten hold 6.6%. Sequencing was carried out using PBMCs. The receptors stem from a middle-aged man in good health and CMV-seropositive. The CDR3 runs from the conserved cysteine through the conserved F or W. Expanded clones get a size class; other rows say once, few or many, or leave the size out.

size | J | V | CDR3
once | TRBJ2-7 | TRBV7-8 | CASSLPVGGEQYF
. | TRBJ2-1 | TRBV7-9 | CASSSGTGVNEQFF
once | TRBJ2-7 | TRBV5-4 | CASSLGGVSSYEQYF
. | TRBJ1-1 | TRBV4-1 | CASSQEAGRNTEAFF
. | TRBJ1-2 | TRBV4-1 | CASSQLTAANYGYTF
. | TRBJ2-5 | TRBV5-4 | CASTTSGGLQETQYF
. | TRBJ2-2 | TRBV5-1 | CASSLGTGPTGELFF
. | TRBJ2-5 | TRBV18 | CASSRPGGEETQYF
. | TRBJ2-4 | TRBV7-2 | CASSSTGYIQYF
few | TRBJ1-1 | TRBV2 | CASSEGANTEAFF
few | TRBJ2-2 | TRBV6-4 | CASSKFGVSANTGELFF
. | TRBJ2-7 | TRBV7-9 | CASSATTLAYEQYF
. | TRBJ1-1 | TRBV6-1 | CASRRTGEGTEAFF
. | TRBJ2-7 | TRBV5-4 | CASSLAGALPQYEQYF
. | TRBJ1-2 | TRBV28 | CASSRTANYGYTF
. | TRBJ2-1 | TRBV5-1 | CASSLALAGHEQFF
. | TRBJ2-1 | TRBV30 | CAWSAGRGFGFF
. | TRBJ2-7 | TRBV7-2 | CASSLGSSSEQYF
. | TRBJ1-1 | TRBV7-9 | CASSPTGNTEAFF
. | TRBJ1-6 | TRBV7-8 | CASSVPGLSSYNSPLHF
few | TRBJ2-5 | TRBV27 | CASSHSDREKTQYF
once | TRBJ2-7 | TRBV10-2 | CASSPETGPSYEQYF
. | TRBJ2-7 | TRBV5-1 | CASSLGLAGGAYEQYF
. | TRBJ1-2 | TRBV7-2 | CASSLEGGANYGYTF
. | TRBJ2-7 | TRBV7-9 | CASSHPVEGSGEQYF
once | TRBJ1-5 | TRBV5-1 | CASSSGGNQPQHF
. | TRBJ2-1 | TRBV6-1 | CASSEGQGRSYNEQFF
. | TRBJ2-5 | TRBV28 | CASSLEGGPYQETQYF
. | TRBJ2-3 | TRBV10-3 | CAISDTSGGDTQYF